This TCR beta chain was recorded in a study of persistence of HIV-infected CD4 T cells. Study conclusions and caveats: Compared with CD3/CD28-stimulated cells, CMV- and Gag-responding cells showed lower TCRbeta richness.

As for this clone: Its antigen is unknown.

Cells were stimulated with CMV-infected fibroblast lysates at 8.5 to 10 ug/mL. CD40L/CD69 double-negative CD45RO-high memory CD4+ T cells were collected. Suppressive ART was started during chronic HIV-1 infection in these adults. Undetectable plasma HIV-1 RNA below 50 copies/mL lasted at least 4 years. CD8-depleted PBMCs were stimulated 18 hours with anti-CD28/CD49d costimulation, CD40-blocking antibody and enfuvirtide. The CDR3 covers 14 residues. With 2 bases removed from V and 2 bases from J, the gap between germline ends came to 8 bases. Per germline, CDR1 KGHSH and CDR2 LQKENI. Sequencing used immunoSEQ version 4 in survey mode. Profiled with immunoSEQ multiplex PCR; TCRdb holds only in-frame clones, not every one. The table has roughly 41,000 clones, over 80% seen once.

The V call is TRBV18, the J call TRBJ2-3, with D unresolved. The specimen was CD4+ T cells sorted from PBMCs after roughly 18-hour stimulation, collected from a patient who received antiretroviral therapy. This TCR was recovered from an adult man with HIV who was CMV-seropositive. The CDR3 region is CASSPGTTTDTQYF. CDR3 DNA sequence: TGTGCCAGCTCACCAGGCACCACCACAGATACGCAGTATTTT.